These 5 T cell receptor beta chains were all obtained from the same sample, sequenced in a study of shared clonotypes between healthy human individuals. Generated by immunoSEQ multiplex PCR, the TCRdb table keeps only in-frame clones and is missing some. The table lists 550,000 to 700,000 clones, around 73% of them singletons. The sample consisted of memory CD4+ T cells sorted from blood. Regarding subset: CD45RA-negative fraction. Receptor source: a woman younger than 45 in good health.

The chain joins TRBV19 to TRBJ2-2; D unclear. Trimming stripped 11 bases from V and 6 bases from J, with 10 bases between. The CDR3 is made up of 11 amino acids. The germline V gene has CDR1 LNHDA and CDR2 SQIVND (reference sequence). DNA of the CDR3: TGTGCCGGTCTTAGAGCCGGGGAGCTGTTTTTT. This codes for CAGLRAGELFF.

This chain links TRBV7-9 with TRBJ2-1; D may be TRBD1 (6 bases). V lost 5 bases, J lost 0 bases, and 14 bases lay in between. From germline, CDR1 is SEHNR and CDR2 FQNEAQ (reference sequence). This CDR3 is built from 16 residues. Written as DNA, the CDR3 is TGTGCCAGCAGCCAGCCCAGGGGCAGCTCCTACAATGAGCAGTTCTTC. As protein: CASSQPRGSSYNEQFF.

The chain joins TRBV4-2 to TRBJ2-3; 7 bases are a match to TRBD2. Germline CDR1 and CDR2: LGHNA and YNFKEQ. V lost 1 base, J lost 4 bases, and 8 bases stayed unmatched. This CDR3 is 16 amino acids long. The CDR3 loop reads CASSQGTSGVPDTQYF. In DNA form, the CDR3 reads TGTGCCAGCAGCCAAGGGACTAGTGGGGTCCCAGATACGCAGTATTTT.

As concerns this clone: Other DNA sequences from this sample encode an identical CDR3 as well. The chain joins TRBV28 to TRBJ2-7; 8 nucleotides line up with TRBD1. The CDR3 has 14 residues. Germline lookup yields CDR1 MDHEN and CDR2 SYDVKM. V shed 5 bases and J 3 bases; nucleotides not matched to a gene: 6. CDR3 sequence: CASSPPQGGYEQYF. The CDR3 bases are TGTGCCAGCAGTCCACCACAGGGGGGCTACGAGCAGTACTTC.

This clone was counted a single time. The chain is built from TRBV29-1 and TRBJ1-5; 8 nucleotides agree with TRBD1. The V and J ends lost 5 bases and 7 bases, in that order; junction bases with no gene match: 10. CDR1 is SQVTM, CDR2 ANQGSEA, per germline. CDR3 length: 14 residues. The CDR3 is CSVSGQGVEQPQHF. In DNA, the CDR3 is TGCAGCGTTTCCGGACAGGGAGTCGAACAGCCCCAGCATTTT.